The clone carrying this T cell receptor (beta chain) was observed a single time. Its antigen is undetermined. This record comes from a study of CD8 T cells in Susac syndrome. The CDR3 has 18 amino acids. V shed 0 bases, J shed 5 bases, and the junction held 12 bases outside the gene matches. Germline V gene data show CDR1 as MNHEY and CDR2 as SMNVEV (reference sequence). Points from the study as a whole: Individuals included in the TCR sequencing and HLA analysis were acknowledged by the study to be relatively few in number.

Random-hexamer reverse transcription was applied to roughly 0.45 to 1 ug RNA. TCRdb fed the immunoSEQ multiplex PCR reads into MiXCR, producing one record per CDR3 protein. The sample lists 20,000 or so distinct CDR3 sequences, roughly 96% seen once, with roughly 0.2% in the top ten. The V and J genes are TRBV27 and TRBJ2-5; 10 positions match TRBD2. This TCR derives from a human donor in good health. Sequencing was performed on CD8+ T cells from PBMCs. The CDR3 protein is CASSLSPRGLAEGETQYF. The CDR3 coding sequence is TGTGCCAGCAGTTTATCTCCCCGAGGACTAGCGGAAGGGGAGACCCAGTACTTC.